This T cell receptor beta chain is from a study of beta chain features in type 1 diabetes. Trimming at V came to 2 bases and at J to 5 bases, leaving 3 bases not matched to a gene. CDR3 size: 15 residues. Germline-derived CDR1 and CDR2 are MGHDK and SYGVNS. Sequencing targeted expressed TCRB transcripts, as all isolated RNA had been reverse transcribed. Sequencing was performed with immunoSEQ multiplex PCR; in TCRdb, only in-frame clones are kept and a portion is missing. The sample holds roughly 240,000 clones, 13% to 15% seen once. The rearrangement links TRBV25-1 to TRBJ2-2; 9 positions match TRBD2. Sequencing was carried out using naive CD4+ T cells from blood. This sequence was found in a woman aged 40 to 50 in good health. The CDR3 DNA follows: TGTGCCAGCAGTGAAATGACTAGCGGAACCGGGGAGCTGTTTTTT. It codes for CASSEMTSGTGELFF.